This TCR beta chain was profiled in a study of cytomegalovirus exposure and HLA in healthy donors. Study outcomes and limitations: Trimming of TCR beta V- and J-genes showed a link, identified in a later analysis, to a missense DCLRE1C variant. Common viral pathogens seemed to be connected with several of the most significant clusters, according to a later analysis.

On this clone: Its antigen is not identified.

It was with 60 Vbeta and 13 Jbeta primers that the PCR ran. Clones were sequenced by immunoSEQ multiplex PCR, and TCRdb holds only the in-frame ones, with some missing. The sample holds approximately 170,000 clones; over 80% are singletons and the top ten take more than 1%. The V segment lost 4 bases and the J segment 0 bases; nucleotides outside the gene matches: 4. In germline, CDR1 is SGDLS, CDR2 YYNGEE. The CDR3 is made up of 15 amino acids. This clonotype was obtained from a boy between 2 and 10 years old in good health and CMV-seronegative. Sequencing was carried out using PBMCs. The chain links TRBV9 to TRBJ2-3; TRBD1 agrees at 8 bases. In DNA, the CDR3 is TGTGCCAGCAGCCCCCGGGACAGGAGCACAGATACGCAGTATTTT. Translated: CASSPRDRSTDTQYF. Using reference TRBV9 and TRBJ2-3 for the parts outside the CDR3, the full variable domain is DSGVTQTPKHLITATGQRVTLRCSPRSGDLSVYWYQQSLDQGLQFLIQYYNGEERAKGNILERFSAQQFPDLHSELNLSSLELGDSALYFCASSPRDRSTDTQYFGPGTRLTVL.